What follows are 10 T cell receptor beta chains derived from one specimen sequenced in a study of CD8 T cells in Susac syndrome. An amount of RNA that ranged from roughly 0.5 to 1 ug was reverse transcribed with random hexamers. TCRdb re-derived calls from the immunoSEQ multiplex PCR reads in MiXCR, one entry per CDR3 protein. In the table there are approximately 120,000 distinct CDR3 sequences, around 94% of which are singletons. The sample was CD4+ T cells from PBMCs. These receptors all come from a human donor in good health.

V gene TRBV20-1 combines with J gene TRBJ2-2, with D maybe TRBD2 (6 bases). Germline V gene sequence: CDR1 DFQATT, CDR2 SNEGSKA (reference sequence). V was clipped by 0 bases and J by 0 bases, with 14 bases between them. The CDR3 covers 17 residues. CDR3 amino acids: CSARDRKGLSNTGELFF. The CDR3 DNA reads as TGCAGTGCTAGAGATCGAAAGGGACTTTCGAACACCGGGGAGCTGTTTTTT.

The V gene is TRBV10-3, the J gene TRBJ2-7, with 10 nucleotides matching TRBD1. This CDR3 contains 13 residues. CDR1 and CDR2 from the germline V gene are ENHRY and SYGVKD. Trimming removed 8 bases from V and 2 bases from J; junction bases left unmatched: 3. The CDR3 sequence: CAIRGTGAYEQYF. The CDR3, as DNA: TGTGCCATCCGGGGGACAGGGGCCTACGAGCAGTACTTC.

The chain recombines TRBV18 with TRBJ2-7; 7 nucleotides agree with TRBD2. Germline V CDR1 and CDR2: KGHSH, LQKENI. The CDR3 is made up of 18 amino acids. The junction had 11 bases not matched to a gene; V was cut back by 0 bases and J by 0 bases. The CDR3 nucleotides are TGTGCCAGCTCACCACCGAGCCTGGGGGGGTTAAGCTCCTACGAGCAGTACTTC. Protein sequence: CASSPPSLGGLSSYEQYF.

The CDR3: CASSPGTAVEKLFF. The DNA of the CDR3 is TGTGCCAGCAGCCCCGGGACGGCCGTCGAAAAACTGTTTTTT. The chain links TRBV3-1 to TRBJ1-4; D may be TRBD1 (5 bases). The germline V gene encodes CDR1 LGHDT and CDR2 YNNKEL (reference sequence). CDR3 length: 14 amino acids. The V and J ends lost 4 bases and 8 bases respectively, with 14 bases between them.

The chain combines TRBV7-2 with TRBJ1-2, with TRBD1 identical over 7 bases. Germline V CDR1 and CDR2: SGHTA, FQGNSA. The CDR3 is made up of 13 amino acids. The V segment lost 4 bases and the J segment 7 bases; nucleotides outside the gene matches: 6. CDR3 protein: CASSSPYRGGYTF. The CDR3, as DNA: TGTGCCAGCAGCTCACCCTACAGGGGTGGCTACACCTTC.

The chain has TRBV19 and TRBJ2-4; D possibly matches TRBD1 or TRBD2 (6 bases each). V gave up 3 bases and J gave up 8 bases, with 23 bases separating them. Germline assignment: CDR1 LNHDA and CDR2 SQIVND (reference sequence). The length of the CDR3 is 17 residues. DNA of the CDR3: TGTGCCAGTAGTATCCCGACGGGCGGGGACAACGTTTACATTCAGTACTTC. It translates to CASSIPTGGDNVYIQYF.

J is TRBJ2-1 and V is TRBV29-1, with TRBD2 matching 11 bases. This CDR3 has 13 residues. Germline V gives CDR1 SQVTM, CDR2 ANQGSEA. The CDR3 loop reads CVAGGDSYNEQFF. CDR3 coding DNA: TGCGTAGCGGGGGGGGACTCCTACAATGAGCAGTTCTTC.

This chain uses TRBV20-1 with TRBJ2-2; possibly TRBD1 for D (6 bases). The V gene lost 5 bases and the J gene lost 6 bases, with 16 bases spanning the gap. Germline CDR1 DFQATT, CDR2 SNEGSKA (reference sequence). This CDR3 spans 14 amino acids. DNA of the CDR3: TGCAGTGCTCCTCGGACAGTTGGTGCCGGGGAGCTGTTTTTT. It specifies CSAPRTVGAGELFF.

The V gene is TRBV4-1, the J gene TRBJ2-1; 7 positions match TRBD2. Trimming cost V 1 base and J 14 bases; bases outside gene matches: 11. The CDR3 consists of 14 residues. CDR1 and CDR2 from the germline V gene are MGHRA and YSYEKL. CDR3 amino acids: CASSQGEGRALEFF. CDR3 DNA: TGCGCCAGCAGCCAAGGTGAGGGGAGGGCCTTAGAGTTCTTC.

This chain connects TRBV19 to TRBJ1-5, with unresolved D. The CDR3 sequence is 13 residues long. Looked up from germline, CDR1 is LNHDA and CDR2 is SQIVND (reference sequence). The V end lost 1 base, the J end lost 6 bases, and 7 bases lay between the germline ends. This CDR3 is CASSIGRTQPQHF. The DNA for the CDR3 is TGTGCCAGTAGTATAGGGAGGACTCAGCCCCAGCATTTT.